The T cell receptor (beta chain) under discussion was sequenced for a study of T cells in Graves' hyperthyroidism and ophthalmopathy. This clonotype was recorded many times. From RNA transcripts, TCR beta CDR3 regions were amplified. Carried out on the TCR CDR3, a first-round RT-PCR used the HTBI primer set. One entry per CDR3 protein, called by TCRdb with MiXCR from the multiplex PCR reads. Seen here are about 610,000 distinct CDR3 sequences, approximately 15% observed once, and the top ten hold around 4%. The length of the CDR3 is 12 residues. Per germline, CDR1 MDHEN and CDR2 SYDVKM. V dropped 6 bases and J dropped 6 bases, with 11 bases sitting between them. Diagnoses rested on clinical symptoms, serum thyroxine and TRAb, thyroid ultrasound and orbital computed tomography.

The sample comprised blood. The chain has TRBV28 and TRBJ1-1, with D tentatively TRBD1 (6 bases). The sequence was collected from a woman aged 40 to 50 with Graves' ophthalmopathy. The CDR3, as DNA: TGTGCCAGCAGGTCAGGGGAGGCTGAAGCTTTCTTT. Translating gives CASRSGEAEAFF. The whole variable domain, remainder taken from reference TRBV28 and TRBJ1-1, is DVKVTQSSRYLVKRTGEKVFLECVQDMDHENMFWYRQDPGLGLRLIYFSYDVKMKEKGDIPEGYSVSREKKERFSLILESASTNQTSMYLCASRSGEAEAFFGQGTRLTVV.